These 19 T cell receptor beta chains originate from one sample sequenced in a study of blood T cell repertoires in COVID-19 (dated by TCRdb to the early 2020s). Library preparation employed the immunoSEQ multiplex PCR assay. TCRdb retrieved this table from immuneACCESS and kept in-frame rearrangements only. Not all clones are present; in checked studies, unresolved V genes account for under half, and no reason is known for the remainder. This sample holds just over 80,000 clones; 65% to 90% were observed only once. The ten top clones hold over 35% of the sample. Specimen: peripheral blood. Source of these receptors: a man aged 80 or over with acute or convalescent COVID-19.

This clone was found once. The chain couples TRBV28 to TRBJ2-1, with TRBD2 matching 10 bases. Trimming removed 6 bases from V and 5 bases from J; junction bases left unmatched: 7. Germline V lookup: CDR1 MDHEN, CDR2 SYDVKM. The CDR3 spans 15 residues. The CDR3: CASSLAGGRHNEQFF. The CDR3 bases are TGTGCCAGCAGCTTAGCGGGAGGCCGGCACAATGAGCAGTTCTTC.

The DNA of the CDR3 is TGTGCCACCAGCGGAACAGGGGTTAGCGGCGAGCAGTACTTC. It specifies CATSGTGVSGEQYF. The chain uses TRBV15 and TRBJ2-7; TRBD1 is a possible D gene (7 bases). The CDR3 covers 14 residues. Germline lookup yields CDR1 LNHNV and CDR2 YYDKDF (reference sequence). The V gene lost 5 bases and the J gene lost 6 bases, with 17 bases spanning the gap.

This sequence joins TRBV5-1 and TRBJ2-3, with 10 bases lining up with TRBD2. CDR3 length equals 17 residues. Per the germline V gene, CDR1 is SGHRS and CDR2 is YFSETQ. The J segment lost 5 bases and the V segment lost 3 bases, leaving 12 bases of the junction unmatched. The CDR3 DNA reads TGCGCCAGCAGCTCCAAGGCCCTAGCGGGAGCGGGAGATACGCAGTATTTT. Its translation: CASSSKALAGAGDTQYF.

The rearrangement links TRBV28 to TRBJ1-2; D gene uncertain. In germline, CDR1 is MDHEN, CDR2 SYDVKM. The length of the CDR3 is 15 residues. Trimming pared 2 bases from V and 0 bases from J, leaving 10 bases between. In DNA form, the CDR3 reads TGTGCCAGCAGTTTAGATCGGCGGGCTAACTATGGCTACACCTTC. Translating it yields CASSLDRRANYGYTF.

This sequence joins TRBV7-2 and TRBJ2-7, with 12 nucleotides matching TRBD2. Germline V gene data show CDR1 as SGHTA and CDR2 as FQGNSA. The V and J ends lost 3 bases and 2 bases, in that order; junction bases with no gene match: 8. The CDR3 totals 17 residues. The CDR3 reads CASSFGRASGRAYEQYF. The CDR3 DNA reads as TGTGCCAGCAGCTTCGGTCGGGCTAGCGGGAGGGCCTACGAGCAGTACTTC.

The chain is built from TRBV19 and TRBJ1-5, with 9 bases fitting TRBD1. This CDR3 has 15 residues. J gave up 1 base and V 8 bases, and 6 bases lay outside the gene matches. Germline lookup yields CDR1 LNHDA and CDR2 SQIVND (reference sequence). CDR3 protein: CASGTGSRSNQPQHF. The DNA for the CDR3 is TGTGCCAGTGGGACAGGGAGTAGGAGCAATCAGCCCCAGCATTTT.

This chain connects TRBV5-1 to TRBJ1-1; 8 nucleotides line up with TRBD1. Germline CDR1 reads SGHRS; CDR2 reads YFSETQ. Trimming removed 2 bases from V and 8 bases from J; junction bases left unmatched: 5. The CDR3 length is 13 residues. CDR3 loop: CASSFGQGGEAFF. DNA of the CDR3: TGCGCCAGCAGCTTTGGACAGGGTGGGGAAGCTTTCTTT.

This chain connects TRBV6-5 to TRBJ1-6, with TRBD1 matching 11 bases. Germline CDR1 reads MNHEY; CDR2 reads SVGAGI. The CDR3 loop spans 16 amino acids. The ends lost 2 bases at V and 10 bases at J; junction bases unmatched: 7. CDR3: CASSYTWTGGGSPLHF. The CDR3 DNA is TGTGCCAGCAGTTACACGTGGACAGGGGGCGGCTCACCCCTCCACTTT.

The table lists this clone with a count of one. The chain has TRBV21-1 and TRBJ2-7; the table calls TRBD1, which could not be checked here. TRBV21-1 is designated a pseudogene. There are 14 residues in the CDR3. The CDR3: CASSPPDSTYEQYF. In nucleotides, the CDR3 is TGTGCCAGCAGCCCTCCGGACAGTACCTACGAGCAGTACTTC.

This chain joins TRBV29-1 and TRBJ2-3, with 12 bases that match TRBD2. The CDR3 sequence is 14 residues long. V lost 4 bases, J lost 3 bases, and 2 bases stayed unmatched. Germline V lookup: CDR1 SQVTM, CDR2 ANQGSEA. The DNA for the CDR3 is TGCAGCGTTGGTACTAGCGGGAGGACAGATACGCAGTATTTT. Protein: CSVGTSGRTDTQYF.

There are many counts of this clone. CDR3 loop: CASSLGTSGNSYEQYF. The CDR3 DNA sequence: TGTGCCAGCAGTTTAGGGACTAGCGGAAACTCCTACGAGCAGTACTTC. The V and J genes are TRBV28 and TRBJ2-7, with 11 bases that match TRBD2. Trimming removed 2 bases from V and 0 bases from J; junction bases left unmatched: 3. This CDR3 has 16 amino acids. Germline lookup yields CDR1 MDHEN and CDR2 SYDVKM.

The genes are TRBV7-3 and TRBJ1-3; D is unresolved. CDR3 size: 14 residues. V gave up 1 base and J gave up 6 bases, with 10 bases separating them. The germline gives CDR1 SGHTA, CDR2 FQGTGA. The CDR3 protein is CASSLSADSNTIYF. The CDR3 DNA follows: TGTGCCAGCAGCTTAAGCGCAGACTCAAACACCATATATTTT. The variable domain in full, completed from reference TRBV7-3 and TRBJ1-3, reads GAGVSQTPSNKVTEKGKYVELRCDPISGHTALYWYRQSLGQGPEFLIYFQGTGAADDSGLPNDRFFAVRPEGSVSTLKIQRTERGDSAVYLCASSLSADSNTIYFGEGSWLTVV.

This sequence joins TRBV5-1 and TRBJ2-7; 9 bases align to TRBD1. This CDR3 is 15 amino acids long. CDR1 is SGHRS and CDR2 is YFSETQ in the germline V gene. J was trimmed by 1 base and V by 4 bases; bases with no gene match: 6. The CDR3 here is CASSPWGTGSYEQYF. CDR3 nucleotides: TGCGCCAGCAGCCCCTGGGGGACAGGGTCCTACGAGCAGTACTTC.

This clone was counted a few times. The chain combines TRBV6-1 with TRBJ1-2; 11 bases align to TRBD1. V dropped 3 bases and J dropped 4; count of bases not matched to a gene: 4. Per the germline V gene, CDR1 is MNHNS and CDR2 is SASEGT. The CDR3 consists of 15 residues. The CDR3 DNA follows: TGTGCCAGCAGTGATGGGGACAGGGGGGGCTATGGCTACACCTTC. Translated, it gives CASSDGDRGGYGYTF.

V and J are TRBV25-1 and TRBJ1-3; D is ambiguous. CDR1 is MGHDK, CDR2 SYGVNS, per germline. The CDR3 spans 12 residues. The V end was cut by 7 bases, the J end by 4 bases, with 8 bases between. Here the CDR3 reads CASTSQGNTIYF. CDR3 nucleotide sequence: TGTGCCAGCACCTCACAGGGAAACACCATATATTTT. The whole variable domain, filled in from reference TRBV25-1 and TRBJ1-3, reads EADIYQTPRYLVIGTGKKITLECSQTMGHDKMYWYQQDPGMELHLIHYSYGVNSTEKGDLSSESTVSRIRTEHFPLTLESARPSHTSQYLCASTSQGNTIYFGEGSWLTVV.

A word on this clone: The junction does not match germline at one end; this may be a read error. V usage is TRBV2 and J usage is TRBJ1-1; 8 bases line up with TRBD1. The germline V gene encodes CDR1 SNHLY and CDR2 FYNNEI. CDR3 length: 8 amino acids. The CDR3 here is CVGTGPRF. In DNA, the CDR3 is TGTGTCGGGACAGGCCCGCGCTTT.

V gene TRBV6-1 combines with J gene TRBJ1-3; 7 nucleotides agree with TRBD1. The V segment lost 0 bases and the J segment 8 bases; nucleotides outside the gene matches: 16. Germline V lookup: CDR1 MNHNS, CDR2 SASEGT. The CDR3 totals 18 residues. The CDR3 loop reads CASSEALTPRTGAYTIYF. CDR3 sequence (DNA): TGTGCCAGCAGTGAAGCGCTCACCCCCAGGACAGGTGCTTACACCATATATTTT.

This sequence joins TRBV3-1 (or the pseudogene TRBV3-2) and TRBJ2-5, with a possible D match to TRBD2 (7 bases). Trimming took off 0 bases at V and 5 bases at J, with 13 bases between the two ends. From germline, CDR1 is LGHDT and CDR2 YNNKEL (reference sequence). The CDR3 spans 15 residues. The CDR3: CASSQEMGGGETQYF. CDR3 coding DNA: TGTGCCAGCAGCCAAGAAATGGGGGGGGGCGAGACCCAGTACTTC.

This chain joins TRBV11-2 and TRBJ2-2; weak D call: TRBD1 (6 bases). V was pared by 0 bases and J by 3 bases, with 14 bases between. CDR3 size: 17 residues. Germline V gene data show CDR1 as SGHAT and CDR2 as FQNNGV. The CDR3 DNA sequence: TGTGCCAGCAGCTTAGAGGGGGCAGGGTGGGACACCGGGGAGCTGTTTTTT. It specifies CASSLEGAGWDTGELFF.